The present T cell receptor beta chain was sequenced within a study of CD4 T cells in relation to SARS-CoV-2 and coronaviruses. Study context: After about nine days of antigen culture, PBMC TCR beta CDR3s were sequenced. No peptide or an HIV-1 Nef peptide pool served as negative control.

Before the COVID-19 pandemic, during about 2011-2019, CD4+ T cells were taken from unexposed donors. The cells were cultured for approximately 10 days before CD4+ T cells were isolated. As cell numbers allowed, unexposed-donor CD4+ T cells faced SARS-CoV-2 S/N and four cold-coronavirus spikes. Cultures held under 2.5 million PBMCs per well with about 10 IU/ml IL-2. Clones were sequenced by immunoSEQ multiplex PCR, and TCRdb holds only the in-frame ones, with some missing. This table holds about 26,000 clones, 70% to 80% found once. Concerning this clone itself: Its target is not known.

The CDR3 sequence is 15 residues long. Between the trimmed V and J ends, which lost 1 base and 0 bases, there was a span of 10 bases. Germline V gene data show CDR1 as SEHNR and CDR2 as FQNEAQ (reference sequence). This receptor was identified in a human donor in good health. Specimen: CD4+ T cells from PBMCs, cultured in vitro. V usage is TRBV7-9 and J usage is TRBJ2-7; a weak D match, TRBD1 (5 bases). The CDR3 DNA follows: TGTGCCAGCAGCTTAGGACAGATAGCCTCCTACGAGCAGTACTTC. Encoded protein: CASSLGQIASYEQYF.